The clone carrying this T cell receptor (beta chain) was seen a single time. Trimming pared 0 bases from V and 6 bases from J, leaving 16 bases between. This CDR3 region has 15 residues. Germline V gene data show CDR1 as SQVTM and CDR2 as ANQGSEA. The source of the sample is a study of blood T cell repertoires in COVID-19. Study as a whole: PBMCs, B-cell-depleted T cells, or T cells were the source of the cDNA or gDNA that made up the material.

Authors' analysis steps: For nucleated cells, counts were estimated from reference gene primer amplification. Assay used: immunoSEQ multiplex PCR; TCRdb lists only in-frame clones, some missing. That table gives V, J and clone size, and the DNA gave D and trimming. The table records roughly 200,000 clones, about 88% of them present only once. The V call is TRBV29-1, the J call TRBJ2-3; TRBD1 might be the D (5 bases). Sequenced material: peripheral blood. This clonotype was obtained from a man aged 35 to 55 with active or convalescent COVID-19. CDR3 amino acids: CSVEDRVRVPDTQYF. The CDR3 DNA sequence: TGCAGCGTTGAAGATCGAGTCAGGGTTCCGGATACGCAGTATTTT.